The T cell receptor (beta chain) described here comes from a study of neurological immune-mediated disorders (dated by TCRdb to the late 2010s). Regarding the study in general: Peripheral blood TCR-beta repertoires from HTLV-I-associated myelopathy (HAM/TSP) patients, multiple sclerosis patients and healthy controls were compared by UMI-based sequencing. The cohort comprised roughly 69 subjects: about 14 HAM/TSP patients, 34 multiple sclerosis patients and 20 or so healthy controls. Alongside PBMC samples, the set of some 100 TCR-beta libraries contained longitudinal samples, technical triplicates, and paired CD4+ and CD8+ T-cell subsets that had been sorted. What the study reported, not specific to this receptor: TCR clonal expansion was greatest in HAM/TSP patients and smallest in MS patients, who ranked below even healthy controls. No identical CDR3 amino acid sequences were shared among expanded clones across subjects, suggesting private TCR-beta repertoires in all groups.

This clonotype was counted at least ten times. Its binding antigen is unknown. Nothing much larger sits one base from this clone, and base qualities are not available. From V the trimming removes 0 bases and from J it removes 0 bases, while the gene matches leave 15 bases of the junction unaccounted for. The germline V gene sets CDR1 to SGHRS and CDR2 to YFSETQ. The CDR3 starts with the cysteine, ends with the phenylalanine, and has 20 residues. CDR3 DNA only is kept here, 60 bases in frame from base 1. cDNA was synthesized by template-switch 5'RACE using a primer with a 10-nucleotide random unique molecular identifier that tagged each TCR transcript. Over 170 million TCR-beta sequences, covering 15-18 subjects, were produced in each sequencing run. The RNeasy kit was used for extraction of total RNA. The KAPA Real-time Library Amplification kit was used to amplify TCR-beta VDJ regions with primers targeting the TCR constant region and the 5'RACE anchor. Sample indexes and Illumina adaptors were added in a first PCR, and a second PCR then increased library yield. After purification with Ampure beads, the TCR product of roughly 650 bp was size-selected on a 2% E-gel SizeSelection system. Before pooling, library quality was checked on a Bioanalyzer, concentration was measured with Qubit, and libraries were quantified with the Kapa Library Quantification kit. An Illumina HiSeq 2500 was used to sequence the libraries paired-end at 2 x 150 bp. To increase sequence diversity, roughly 24-32% phiX was spiked into each library pool. The paper's data handling went like this. Quality-filtered reads were processed with the UMI-based MiGEC pipeline, and over 90% of raw TCR sequences were removed by the MiGEC pipeline during error correction. IMGT germline references were used for aligning VDJ genes, and each clonotype was defined as a unique CDR3 amino acid sequence together with its V-J genes. Clonal expansion, Shannon diversity, and CDR3 relatedness (CalcPairwiseDistances, ClusterSamples) were evaluated with VDJtools, and phylogenetic trees were built with CLCbio workbench. Clones with at least 8 unique UMIs were defined as expanded, with this threshold being based on coefficient-of-variation modelling across technical triplicates. The public reads were reprocessed in TCRdb via fastp at Q25 and MiXCR, keeping in-frame beta chains. A single entry per CDR3 protein holds the most common genes and DNA from its merged rows. These V and J calls are TCRdb output, not the study's own analysis. This sample comprises tens of thousands of distinct CDR3 sequences, 5.5% to 8% of them detected only once. Jointly, the top ten make up under 5.5% of the sample.

The healthy controls were volunteers from blood banks in Maryland, USA. For the unsorted PBMC libraries, 2 million PBMCs were stored in RNAlater at -80 degrees C until RNA extraction and were used to generate the libraries. Peripheral blood was subjected to Ficoll-Hypaque density gradient centrifugation to isolate PBMCs, which were then cryopreserved in liquid nitrogen. Sample: PBMCs. This receptor was identified in a woman in her thirties or forties in good health. The sequence joins TRBV5-1 to TRBJ2-3; TRBD2 agrees with 8 junctional bases. The CDR3 protein is CASSLVPSGRGLFSTDTQYF. The nucleotide sequence reads as follows: TGCGCCAGCAGCTTGGTGCCCAGCGGGAGAGGGCTTTTTAGCACAGATACGCAGTATTTT. Reference TRBV5-1 and TRBJ2-3 proteins supply the regions before and after the CDR3; the full variable domain is: KAGVTQTPRYLIKTRGQQVTLSCSPISGHRSVSWYQQTPGQGLQFLFEYFSETQRNKGNFPGRFSGRQFSNSRSEMNVSTLELGDSALYLCASSLVPSGRGLFSTDTQYFGPGTRLTVL.